The 5 T cell receptor beta chains listed next were all sequenced from one sample in a study of blood T cell repertoires in COVID-19. The method was immunoSEQ multiplex PCR; TCRdb's version includes in-frame clones alone and lacks a portion of them. Altogether about 320,000 clones are present, over 70% being singletons, with the ten largest covering approximately 1.3%. The sequenced sample was peripheral blood. These receptors were taken from a woman between 50 and 59 years old with acute or convalescent COVID-19.

J is TRBJ2-1 and V is TRBV14; D gene unclear. This CDR3 contains 13 residues. Trimming left V 0 bases short and J 9 bases short, with 9 bases between. CDR1 is SGHDN, CDR2 FVKESK, per germline. This CDR3 is CASSQDLLSEQFF. The CDR3 bases are TGTGCCAGCAGCCAAGATCTGTTGAGTGAGCAGTTCTTC.

The rearrangement uses TRBV6-5 and TRBJ2-1, with TRBD2 matching 8 bases. This CDR3 comprises 15 residues. Trimming removed 4 bases from V and 4 bases from J; junction bases left unmatched: 6. CDR1 is MNHEY, CDR2 SVGAGI, per germline. The CDR3 nucleotides read TGTGCCAGCAGTTTGCCAGCGGGGGCGTACAATGAGCAGTTCTTC. It yields the protein CASSLPAGAYNEQFF.

The genes are TRBV29-1 and TRBJ2-1; TRBD1 matches 10 bases. Looked up from germline, CDR1 is SQVTM and CDR2 is ANQGSEA. This CDR3 has 14 residues. Trimming cost V 6 bases and J 2 bases; bases outside gene matches: 4. CDR3 sequence reads: CSVPGQGTYNEQFF. The DNA for the CDR3 is TGCAGCGTCCCGGGACAGGGGACCTACAATGAGCAGTTCTTC.

This clone is a singleton in its sample. The CDR3 bases are TGTGCCAGCAGCCAACGGGACTCTCAAGGCGATGAGCAGTTCTTC. This gives the protein CASSQRDSQGDEQFF. The gene calls are TRBV4-2 and TRBJ2-1, with D tentatively TRBD2 (6 bases). Trimming cost V 2 bases and J 8 bases, with 16 bases left between them. Germline CDR1 is LGHNA and CDR2 is YNFKEQ. This CDR3 spans 15 amino acids.

Only one count was recorded for this clone. J is TRBJ1-6 and V is TRBV4-1; D call uncertain. Trimming removed 1 base at V and 1 base at J, with 17 bases between. CDR1 and CDR2 from the germline V gene are MGHRA and YSYEKL. The CDR3 consists of 19 residues. The CDR3 spells CASSQAGLGFGSYNSPLHF. The CDR3 nucleotides are TGCGCCAGCAGCCAAGCCGGACTTGGGTTTGGGTCCTATAATTCACCCCTCCACTTT.